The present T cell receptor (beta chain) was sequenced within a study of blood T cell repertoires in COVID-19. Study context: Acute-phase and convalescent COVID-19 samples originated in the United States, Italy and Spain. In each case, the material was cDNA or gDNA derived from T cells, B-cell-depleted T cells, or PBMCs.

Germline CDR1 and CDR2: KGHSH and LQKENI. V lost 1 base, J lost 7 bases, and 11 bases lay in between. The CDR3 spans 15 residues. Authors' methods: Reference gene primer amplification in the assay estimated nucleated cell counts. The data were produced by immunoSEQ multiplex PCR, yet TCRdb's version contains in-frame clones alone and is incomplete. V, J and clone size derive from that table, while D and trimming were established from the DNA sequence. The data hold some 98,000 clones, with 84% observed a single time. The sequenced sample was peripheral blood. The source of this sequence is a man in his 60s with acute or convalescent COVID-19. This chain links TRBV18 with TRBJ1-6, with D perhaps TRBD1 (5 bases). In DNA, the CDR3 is TGTGCCAGCTCACCACGAGTGGACAAAAATTCACCCCTCCACTTT. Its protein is CASSPRVDKNSPLHF.